Listed here are 7 T cell receptor beta chains from one sample, sequenced in a study of CD8 T cells in Susac syndrome. The RNA input was about 0.5 to 1 ug, and it was reverse transcribed with random hexamers. Each CDR3 protein gets one entry after TCRdb re-called the immunoSEQ multiplex PCR reads with MiXCR. The data show 90,000 to 150,000 distinct CDR3 sequences, 90% to 95% seen once. Material for sequencing was CD4+ T cells from PBMCs. The receptors come from a human donor with multiple sclerosis.

The chain combines TRBV7-9 with TRBJ2-7, with TRBD2 as a possible D gene (5 bases). Between the trimmed V and J ends, which lost 1 base and 5 bases, there was a span of 9 bases. CDR1 SEHNR and CDR2 FQNEAQ come from the germline V gene (reference sequence). This CDR3 is 13 amino acids long. CDR3 sequence: CASSLGGLDEQYF. The CDR3 coding sequence is TGTGCCAGCAGCTTAGGAGGGTTAGACGAGCAGTACTTC.

V and J are TRBV6-2 or TRBV6-3 and TRBJ1-1; weak D call: TRBD1 (6 bases). V lost 6 bases and J 10 bases, leaving 12 bases between the germline ends. CDR1 is MNHEY, CDR2 SVGEGT, per germline. The CDR3 sequence is 11 residues long. The DNA of the CDR3 is TGTGCCAGCAGAGAGAGGGGGTCAGCTTTCTTT. It encodes CASRERGSAFF.

The CDR3 sequence: CASSYVGADEKLFF. The CDR3, as DNA: TGTGCCAGCAGTTACGTGGGGGCCGATGAAAAACTGTTTTTT. The chain uses TRBV6-2 or TRBV6-3 and TRBJ1-4; tentatively, D is TRBD1 (6 bases). Trimming took 2 bases from V and 6 from J, leaving 10 bases between them. Germline CDR1 reads MNHEY; CDR2 reads SVGEGT. The CDR3 is 14 residues long.

This chain connects TRBV6-6 to TRBJ1-4; D uncertain. V shed 6 bases and J shed 7 bases, with 15 bases lying between them. Germline V CDR1 and CDR2: MNHNY, SVGAGI (reference sequence). This CDR3 is 14 amino acids long. The CDR3 reads CASRSEGASEKLFF. CDR3 coding DNA: TGTGCCAGCAGATCCGAGGGAGCGAGTGAAAAACTGTTTTTT.

This chain connects TRBV7-2 to TRBJ1-1; weak D call: TRBD1 (6 bases). Deletions cut 6 bases from V and 4 bases from J, with 15 bases between. The CDR3 has 14 amino acids. CDR1 and CDR2 (germline): SGHTA, FQGNSA. The chain's CDR3 is CASRVTGRSTEAFF. Written as DNA, the CDR3 is TGTGCCAGCAGGGTTACAGGGAGGAGCACTGAAGCTTTCTTT.

The chain has TRBV5-1 and TRBJ2-3; TRBD2 is a possible D gene (5 bases). The CDR3 is made up of 18 amino acids. Looked up from germline, CDR1 is SGHRS and CDR2 is YFSETQ. V lost 1 base and J lost 0, with 18 bases in between. CDR3 sequence reads: CASSLSPERLTSTDTQYF. The CDR3 bases are TGCGCCAGCAGCTTGTCTCCTGAGCGGTTGACTAGCACAGATACGCAGTATTTT.

This chain uses TRBV7-2 with TRBJ1-1; D uncertain. Germline assignment: CDR1 SGHTA and CDR2 FQGNSA. V was cut by 6 bases and J by 0 bases, with 5 bases left in between. The CDR3 is made up of 12 amino acids. CDR3 loop: CASRRMNTEAFF. CDR3 bases: TGTGCCAGCAGGCGGATGAACACTGAAGCTTTCTTT.